This T cell receptor (beta chain) was profiled in a study of shared clonotypes between healthy human individuals. On the study more broadly: Three plates each covered CD4 naive and memory; CD8 naive two, CD8 memory one.

Donors comprised healthy HIV-negative adults lacking recent acute infections or vaccinations. Adults of Caucasian background living in Nashville, Tennessee made up all donors. Germline V gene lookup returns CDR1 GTSNPN and CDR2 SVGIG (reference sequence). The V and J ends lost 3 bases and 6 bases, in that order; junction bases with no gene match: 4. There are 14 residues in the CDR3. Replicate PCRs from sorted subsets contained approximately 200 ng DNA, which is some 32,000 T cell genomes. The method was immunoSEQ multiplex PCR; TCRdb's version includes in-frame clones alone and lacks a portion of them. Of about 2.4 million clones listed, over 85% are singletons.

Sequences were obtained from naive CD4+ T cells from PBMCs. Subset reported: CD45RA+ positively selected. The receptor was isolated from a man between 18 and 29 years old in good health. Some clones in this sample may be carry-over from other donors' samples. This sequence joins TRBV30 and TRBJ1-5, with TRBD1 matching over 11 bases. The CDR3 protein is CAWSLGTGGQPQHF. CDR3 nucleotide sequence: TGTGCCTGGAGCCTAGGGACAGGGGGTCAGCCCCAGCATTTT.